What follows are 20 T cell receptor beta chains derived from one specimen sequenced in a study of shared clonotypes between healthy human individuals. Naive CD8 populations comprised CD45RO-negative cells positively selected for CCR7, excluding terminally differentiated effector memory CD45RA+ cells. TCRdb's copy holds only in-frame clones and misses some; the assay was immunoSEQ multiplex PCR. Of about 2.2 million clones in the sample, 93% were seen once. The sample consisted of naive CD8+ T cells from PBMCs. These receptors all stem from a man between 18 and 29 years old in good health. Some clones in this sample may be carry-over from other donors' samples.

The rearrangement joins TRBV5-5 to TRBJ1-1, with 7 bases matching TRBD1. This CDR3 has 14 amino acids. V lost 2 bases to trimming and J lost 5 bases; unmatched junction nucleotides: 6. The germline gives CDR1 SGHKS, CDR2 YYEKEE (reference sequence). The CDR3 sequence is CASSLGGSGTEAFF. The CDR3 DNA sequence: TGTGCCAGCAGCTTAGGGGGCTCGGGGACTGAAGCTTTCTTT.

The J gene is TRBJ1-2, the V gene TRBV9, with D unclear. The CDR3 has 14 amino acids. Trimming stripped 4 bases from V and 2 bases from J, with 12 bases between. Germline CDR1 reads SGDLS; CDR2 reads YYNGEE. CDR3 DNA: TGTGCCAGCAGCCTAGGAGACACAAACTATGGCTACACCTTC. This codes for CASSLGDTNYGYTF.

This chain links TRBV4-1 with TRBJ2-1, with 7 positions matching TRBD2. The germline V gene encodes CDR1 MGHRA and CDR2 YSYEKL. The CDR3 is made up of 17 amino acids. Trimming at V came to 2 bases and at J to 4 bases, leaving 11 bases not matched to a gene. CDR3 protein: CASSQLVLAETYNEQFF. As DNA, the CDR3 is TGCGCCAGCAGCCAATTGGTCCTAGCGGAGACATACAATGAGCAGTTCTTC.

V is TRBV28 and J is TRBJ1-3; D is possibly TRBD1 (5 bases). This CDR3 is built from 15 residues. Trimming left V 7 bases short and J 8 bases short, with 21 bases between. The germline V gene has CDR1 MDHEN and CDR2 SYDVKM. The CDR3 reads CASTPHAGSRDTIYF. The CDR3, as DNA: TGTGCCAGCACCCCTCACGCAGGGTCGAGAGACACCATATATTTT.

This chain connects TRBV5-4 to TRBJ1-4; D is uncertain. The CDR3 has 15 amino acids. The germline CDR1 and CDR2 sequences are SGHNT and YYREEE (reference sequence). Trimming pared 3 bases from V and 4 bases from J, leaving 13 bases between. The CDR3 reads CASSSADLDNEKLFF. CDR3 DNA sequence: TGTGCCAGCAGCTCCGCCGACCTGGATAATGAAAAACTGTTTTTT.

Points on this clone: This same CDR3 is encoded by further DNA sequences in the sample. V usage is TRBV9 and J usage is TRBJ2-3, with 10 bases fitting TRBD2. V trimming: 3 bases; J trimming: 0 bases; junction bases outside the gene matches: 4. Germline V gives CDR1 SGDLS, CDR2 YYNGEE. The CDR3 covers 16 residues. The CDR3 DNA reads TGTGCCAGCAGCGCTGGACTAGCGGCAAGCACAGATACGCAGTATTTT. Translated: CASSAGLAASTDTQYF.

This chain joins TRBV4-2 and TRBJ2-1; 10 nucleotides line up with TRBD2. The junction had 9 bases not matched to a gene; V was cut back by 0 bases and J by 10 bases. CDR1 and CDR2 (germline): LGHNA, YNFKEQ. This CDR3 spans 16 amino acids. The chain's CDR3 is CASSQDPPTSGQEQFF. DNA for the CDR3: TGTGCCAGCAGCCAAGATCCCCCGACTAGCGGGCAAGAGCAGTTCTTC.

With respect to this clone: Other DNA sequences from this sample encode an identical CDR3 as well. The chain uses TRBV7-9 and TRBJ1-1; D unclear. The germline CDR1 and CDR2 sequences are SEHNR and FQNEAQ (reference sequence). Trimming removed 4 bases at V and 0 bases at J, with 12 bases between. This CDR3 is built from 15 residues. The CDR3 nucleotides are TGTGCCAGCAGCTCCCTGGGAGGGATGAACACTGAAGCTTTCTTT. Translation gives CASSSLGGMNTEAFF.

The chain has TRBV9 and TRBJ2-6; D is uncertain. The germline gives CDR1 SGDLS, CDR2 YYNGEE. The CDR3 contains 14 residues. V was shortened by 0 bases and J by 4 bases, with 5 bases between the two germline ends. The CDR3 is CASSVETGANVLTF. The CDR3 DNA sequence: TGTGCCAGCAGCGTAGAGACAGGGGCCAACGTCCTGACTTTC.

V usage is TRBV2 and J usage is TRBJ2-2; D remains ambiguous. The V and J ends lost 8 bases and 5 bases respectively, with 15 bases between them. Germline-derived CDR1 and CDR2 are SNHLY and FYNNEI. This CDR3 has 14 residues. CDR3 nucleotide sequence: TGTGCCAGCCTCTACCCGGTCGGAACCGGGGAGCTGTTTTTT. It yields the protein CASLYPVGTGELFF. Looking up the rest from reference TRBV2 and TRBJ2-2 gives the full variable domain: EPEVTQTPSHQVTQMGQEVILRCVPISNHLYFYWYRQILGQKVEFLVSFYNNEISEKSEIFDDQFSVERPDGSNFTLKIRSTKLEDSAMYFCASLYPVGTGELFFGEGSRLTVL.

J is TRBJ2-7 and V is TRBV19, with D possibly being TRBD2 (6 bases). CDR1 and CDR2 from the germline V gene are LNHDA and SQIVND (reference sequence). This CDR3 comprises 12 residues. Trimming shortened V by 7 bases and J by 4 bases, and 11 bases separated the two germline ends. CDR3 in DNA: TGTGCCAGTATCGACGGGACTTACGAGCAGTACTTC. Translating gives CASIDGTYEQYF.

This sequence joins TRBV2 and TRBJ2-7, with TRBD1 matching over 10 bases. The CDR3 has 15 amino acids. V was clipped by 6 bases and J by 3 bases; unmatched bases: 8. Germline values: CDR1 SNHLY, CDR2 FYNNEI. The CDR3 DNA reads TGTGCCAGCAGCCCGGGACAGGGGACCCGCTACGAGCAGTACTTC. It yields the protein CASSPGQGTRYEQYF.

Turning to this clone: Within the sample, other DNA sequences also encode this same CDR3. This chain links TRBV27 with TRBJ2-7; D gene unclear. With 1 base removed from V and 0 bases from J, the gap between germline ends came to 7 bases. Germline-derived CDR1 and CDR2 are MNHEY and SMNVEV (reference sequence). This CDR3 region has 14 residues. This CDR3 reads CASSLWVGSYEQYF. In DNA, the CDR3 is TGTGCCAGCAGTTTATGGGTCGGCTCCTACGAGCAGTACTTC.

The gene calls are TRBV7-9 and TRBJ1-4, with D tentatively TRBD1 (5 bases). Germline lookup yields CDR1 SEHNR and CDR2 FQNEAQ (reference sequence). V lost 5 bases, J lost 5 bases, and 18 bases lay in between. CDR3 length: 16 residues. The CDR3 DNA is TGTGCCAGCAGCCCAGGGAGCCTACCGGGGAATGAAAAACTGTTTTTT. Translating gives CASSPGSLPGNEKLFF.

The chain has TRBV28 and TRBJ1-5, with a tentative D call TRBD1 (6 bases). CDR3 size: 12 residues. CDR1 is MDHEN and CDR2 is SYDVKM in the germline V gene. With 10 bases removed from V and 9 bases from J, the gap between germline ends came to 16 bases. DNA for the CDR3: TGTGCCATAGCGATACAGGGTCCGCCCCAGCATTTT. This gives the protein CAIAIQGPPQHF.

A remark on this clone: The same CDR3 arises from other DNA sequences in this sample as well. The CDR3 reads CASSANDNEQFF. The CDR3 DNA reads TGTGCCAGCAGCGCGAACGACAATGAGCAGTTCTTC. The J gene is TRBJ2-1, the V gene TRBV9; unclear D gene. Germline loops: CDR1 SGDLS, CDR2 YYNGEE. Between the trimmed V and J ends, which lost 3 bases and 5 bases, there was a span of 6 bases. CDR3 length: 12 amino acids.

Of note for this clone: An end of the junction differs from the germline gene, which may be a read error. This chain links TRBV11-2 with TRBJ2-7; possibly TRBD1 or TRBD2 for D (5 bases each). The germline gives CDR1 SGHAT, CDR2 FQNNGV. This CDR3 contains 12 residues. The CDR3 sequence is CASSFDRDLTIF. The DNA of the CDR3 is TGTGCCAGCAGCTTTGACCGGGACCTCACTATCTTC.

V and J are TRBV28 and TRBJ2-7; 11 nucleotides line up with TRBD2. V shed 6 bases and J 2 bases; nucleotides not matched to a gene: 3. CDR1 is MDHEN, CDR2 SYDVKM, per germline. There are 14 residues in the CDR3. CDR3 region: CASRLAGEPYEQYF. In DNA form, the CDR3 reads TGTGCCAGCAGACTAGCGGGAGAGCCCTACGAGCAGTACTTC.

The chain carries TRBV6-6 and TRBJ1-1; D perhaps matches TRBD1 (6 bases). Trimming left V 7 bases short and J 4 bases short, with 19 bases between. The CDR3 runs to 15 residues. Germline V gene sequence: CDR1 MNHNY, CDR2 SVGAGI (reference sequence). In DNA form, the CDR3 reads TGTGCCAGCATTAATCCCGCCGTGACAGGCACTGAAGCTTTCTTT. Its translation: CASINPAVTGTEAFF.

The CDR3 loop reads CASSQEFESYNEQFF. CDR3 in DNA: TGTGCCAGCAGCCAAGAATTTGAGTCCTACAATGAGCAGTTCTTC. The J gene is TRBJ2-1, the V gene TRBV4-2; no clear D. V shed 0 bases and J shed 1 base, with 7 bases lying between them. Germline CDR1 is LGHNA and CDR2 is YNFKEQ. The CDR3 runs to 15 residues.